This T cell receptor (beta chain) was sequenced during a study of post-analysis software for immune sequencing data. Study-level information: The courses of disease that were included comprised relapsing-remitting, secondary progressive and progressive-relapsing multiple sclerosis. Study-level points and caveats: Multiple sclerosis patients had significantly lower normalized Chao1 diversity than controls. There were several TRBV segments more frequent in patients than controls, and TRBV5-6, TRBV5-1 and TRBV20-1 were among them.

From germline, CDR1 is LNHNV and CDR2 YYDKDF (reference sequence). This CDR3 is 15 amino acids long. The authors incorporated unique molecular identifiers into the TCR beta cDNA libraries. Input of about 0.95 to 10 million T cells yielded a few hundred thousand cDNA molecules. TCRdb itself ran the PCR reads through MiXCR, one entry per CDR3 protein. The sample consists of about 200,000 distinct CDR3 sequences, 29% of them appearing once. This clonotype has a handful of counts. Its antigen is unknown. A much larger clone sits a single nucleotide away, making a read error possible. The chain links TRBV15 to TRBJ1-6, with 9 bases fitting TRBD1. Sequencing input: blood. The TCR sequence derives from a girl aged 2-17 years with multiple sclerosis. The CDR3 sequence: CATSQTGQGPSPPHF. For the CDR3, the DNA is TGTGCCACCAGCCAAACGGGACAGGGCCCGTCACCCCCCCACTTT.